This TCR beta chain was obtained from a study of blood T cells in healthy people across ages. The second PCR ran about 6 to 11 cycles with a sample-barcoded 5' primer and J-beta primers. TCRdb used MiXCR to reprocess the 5' RACE reads, holding one entry per CDR3 protein. This sample yields about 940,000 distinct CDR3 sequences, of which roughly 50% are seen a single time; roughly 12% belongs to the top ten. This CDR3 is built from 15 residues. Per germline, CDR1 SGHAT and CDR2 FQNNGV. After removal of 4 bases from V and 4 bases from J, the junction contained 8 bases not matched to a gene. Sample: blood. This TCR was sampled from a man aged 25-40 years in good health. The rearrangement uses TRBV11-2 and TRBJ1-2; 8 bases are shared with TRBD1. This chain's CDR3 is CASSSTRGQAYGYTF. The DNA of the CDR3 is TGTGCCAGCAGCTCTACCCGGGGACAGGCCTATGGCTACACCTTC. Filled out from reference TRBV11-2 and TRBJ1-2, the complete variable domain reads EAGVAQSPRYKIIEKRQSVAFWCNPISGHATLYWYQQILGQGPKLLIQFQNNGVVDDSQLPKDRFSAERLKGVDSTLKIQPAKLEDSAVYLCASSSTRGQAYGYTFGSGTRLTVV.